A selection of T cell receptor beta chains follows, all from one sample in a study of T cell repertoires in cytomegalovirus infection. TCRdb re-analysed the reads in MiXCR, keeping a single row per CDR3 protein. Of hundreds of thousands of distinct CDR3 sequences listed, around 31% are singletons. No antigen has been identified for these receptors. The material was cultured PBMCs, obtained from culture after CMV antigen stimulation. Receptors were obtained from a human donor in good health (CMV status not recorded). Some clones in this sample may be carry-over from other donors' samples. Each CDR3 is given with its conserved first and last residue. Fields, in order: CDR3 length, J gene, V gene, D gene, clone size, CDR3 protein, CDR3 DNA. The D gene is left open where the match is weak. Clone sizes are given selectively: once, few, many, or a class where the clone is expanded.

15	TRBJ1-1	TRBV6-1	TRBD1	few	CASIRDRRENTEAFF	TGTGCCAGCATTCGGGACAGGAGGGAGAACACTGAAGCTTTCTTT
12	TRBJ2-7	TRBV19	NA	few	CASSIWGGEQYF	TGTGCCAGTAGTATATGGGGCGGCGAGCAGTACTTC
14	TRBJ2-1	TRBV18	TRBD2	NA	CASSRAGPYNEQFF	TGTGCCAGCTCCCGAGCGGGACCCTACAATGAGCAGTTCTTC
13	TRBJ2-1	TRBV6-1	NA	NA	CASSADWPNEQFF	TGTGCCAGCAGTGCGGACTGGCCCAATGAGCAGTTCTTC
16	TRBJ2-5	TRBV12-3/TRBV12-4	NA	NA	CASTQSSAGFQETQYF	TGTGCCAGCACCCAAAGCAGCGCGGGGTTCCAAGAGACCCAGTACTTC
14	TRBJ2-7	TRBV6-1	NA	NA	CASSRPQGAYEQYF	TGTGCCAGCAGTCGCCCCCAGGGAGCCTACGAGCAGTACTTC
16	TRBJ2-7	TRBV19	NA	NA	CASSSRGRVVAYEQYF	TGTGCCAGTAGTTCGCGGGGGCGCGTTGTCGCCTACGAGCAGTACTTC
13	TRBJ1-6	TRBV2	TRBD1	once	CATLGQANSPLHF	TGTGCCACCTTAGGACAGGCGAATTCACCCCTCCACTTT
13	TRBJ1-5	TRBV7-8	NA	NA	CASSRLSDQPQHF	TGTGCCAGCAGCCGACTCTCGGATCAGCCCCAGCATTTT
14	TRBJ2-1	TRBV28	NA	few	CASSLWQGRNEQFF	TGTGCCAGCAGTTTATGGCAGGGCAGGAATGAGCAGTTCTTC
13	TRBJ1-1	TRBV27	NA	few	CASGYRVGTEAFF	TGTGCCAGCGGTTACAGGGTAGGTACTGAAGCTTTCTTT
14	TRBJ1-2	TRBV2	TRBD1	NA	CASSVGTEVYGYTF	TGTGCCAGCAGTGTTGGGACAGAAGTCTATGGCTACACCTTC
13	TRBJ1-4	TRBV7-9	NA	few	CASSLGVGEKLFF	TGTGCCAGCAGCTTAGGAGTCGGTGAAAAACTGTTTTTT
13	TRBJ2-3	TRBV7-2	NA	many	CASRPYITDTQYF	TGTGCCAGCAGACCCTACATAACAGATACGCAGTATTTT
16	TRBJ2-1	TRBV5-1	NA	few	CASSLRGAEEGDEQFF	TGCGCCAGCAGCTTGCGGGGAGCGGAGGAGGGAGATGAGCAGTTCTTC
15	TRBJ2-1	TRBV6-1	TRBD2	NA	CASSEIGTSHNEQFF	TGTGCCAGCAGTGAAATCGGGACTAGCCACAATGAGCAGTTCTTC
16	TRBJ2-7	TRBV3-1	TRBD2	NA	CASSQGLAGISYEQYF	TGTGCCAGCAGCCAGGGGCTAGCGGGGATTTCCTACGAGCAGTACTTC
13	TRBJ2-7	TRBV10-3	TRBD2	once	CAISPSGIYEQYF	TGTGCCATCAGCCCAAGCGGGATCTACGAGCAGTACTTC